One and the same sample provided the 20 T cell receptor beta chains below, sequenced in a study of shared clonotypes between healthy human individuals. The repertoire was sequenced with immunoSEQ multiplex PCR; TCRdb's copy has only in-frame clones and lacks some. The table shows millions of clones, with roughly 94% occurring only once. The source material was naive CD4+ T cells sorted from blood. The subset: CD45RA+ positively selected. The receptors come from a man aged 18 to 30 in good health.

The rearrangement uses TRBV28 and TRBJ2-1; 7 nucleotides agree with TRBD2. This CDR3 region has 15 residues. V gave up 3 bases and J gave up 7 bases; unmatched junction bases: 9. CDR1 is MDHEN, CDR2 SYDVKM, per germline. This CDR3 is CASSFLAGPGNEQFF. The CDR3 nucleotides are TGTGCCAGCAGTTTTTTAGCGGGCCCCGGGAATGAGCAGTTCTTC.

The V call is TRBV11-2, the J call TRBJ2-1; TRBD2 matches at 8 bases. There are 14 residues in the CDR3. V dropped 3 bases and J dropped 6; count of bases not matched to a gene: 4. In germline, CDR1 is SGHAT, CDR2 FQNNGV. DNA for the CDR3: TGTGCCAGCAGCTTGGGGACTAGTGTCAATGAGCAGTTCTTC. This gives the protein CASSLGTSVNEQFF.

V and J are TRBV5-1 and TRBJ1-1, with no clear D. The CDR3 sequence is 13 residues long. The germline V gene has CDR1 SGHRS and CDR2 YFSETQ. V gave up 2 bases and J gave up 5 bases, with 10 bases separating them. As DNA, the CDR3 is TGCGCCAGCAGCTTTGGCCAAGGAACTGAAGCTTTCTTT. Amino acids: CASSFGQGTEAFF.

Regarding this clone: Germline and junction disagree at one end, which may indicate a read error. The chain is built from TRBV30 and TRBJ2-2; 11 nucleotides line up with TRBD2. CDR3 length equals 16 residues. Germline CDR1 is GTSNPN and CDR2 is SVGIG (reference sequence). CDR3 coding DNA: TGTGCCTGGAGTACCCGACTAGCGGGGAACGCCGGGGAGCTGTTTTTT. This sequence encodes CAWSTRLAGNAGELFF.

The chain links TRBV7-6 to TRBJ2-5; D is uncertain. Germline V gives CDR1 SGHVS, CDR2 FNYEAQ. This CDR3 is built from 13 residues. V was trimmed by 2 bases and J by 5 bases, leaving 9 bases between them. CDR3 sequence: CASSLWTSETQYF. The CDR3, as DNA: TGTGCCAGCAGCTTATGGACGTCGGAGACCCAGTACTTC.

The gene calls are TRBV14 and TRBJ1-6; D is unresolved. CDR3 length: 13 residues. The V and J ends lost 4 bases and 4 bases respectively, with 5 bases between them. Germline CDR1 and CDR2: SGHDN and FVKESK. Here the CDR3 reads CASSPQYNSPLHF. Written as DNA, the CDR3 is TGTGCCAGCAGCCCACAGTATAATTCACCCCTCCACTTT.

The chain couples TRBV5-1 to TRBJ1-3; perhaps TRBD1 as D (6 bases). Trimming left V 0 bases short and J 0 bases short, with 10 bases between. The CDR3 loop spans 16 amino acids. The germline V gene encodes CDR1 SGHRS and CDR2 YFSETQ. The CDR3 sequence: CASSLADSFSGNTIYF. DNA of the CDR3: TGCGCCAGCAGCTTGGCGGACAGTTTCTCTGGAAACACCATATATTTT.

The gene calls are TRBV7-3 and TRBJ1-1; tentatively, D is TRBD1 (6 bases). Germline V lookup: CDR1 SGHTA, CDR2 FQGTGA. V shed 4 bases and J shed 6 bases, with 12 bases lying between them. This CDR3 contains 13 residues. CDR3 bases: TGTGCCAGCAGCTCCCGACAGGATTCTGAAGCTTTCTTT. Protein product: CASSSRQDSEAFF.

The V and J genes are TRBV18 and TRBJ2-7; 8 nucleotides agree with TRBD1. The CDR3 is 14 residues long. The trim removed 4 bases at V and 2 bases at J, leaving 4 bases unmatched. Germline CDR1 KGHSH, CDR2 LQKENI. DNA of the CDR3: TGTGCCAGCTCACAAAGGGACAGGACCTACGAGCAGTACTTC. Its protein product is CASSQRDRTYEQYF.

The rearrangement uses TRBV11-2 and TRBJ2-7, with 7 bases aligning to TRBD1. Germline V CDR1 and CDR2: SGHAT, FQNNGV. There are 15 residues in the CDR3. With 1 base clipped from V and 3 bases from J, the junction kept 6 bases outside the gene matches. In nucleotides, the CDR3 is TGTGCCAGCAGCTTAGTACAGGGGAAGAGCTACGAGCAGTACTTC. Amino acids: CASSLVQGKSYEQYF.

The chain recombines TRBV2 with TRBJ1-1; TRBD1 might be the D (5 bases). The germline V and J ends were trimmed by 4 bases and 1 base, with 10 bases remaining between them. CDR3 length: 14 amino acids. Germline lookup yields CDR1 SNHLY and CDR2 FYNNEI. The CDR3 protein is CASSVGGGNTEAFF. In nucleotides, the CDR3 is TGTGCCAGCAGTGTTGGGGGAGGGAACACTGAAGCTTTCTTT.

The rearrangement joins TRBV25-1 to TRBJ1-5; D is uncertain. There are 12 residues in the CDR3. Per germline, CDR1 MGHDK and CDR2 SYGVNS. V lost 6 bases and J lost 1, with 4 bases in between. The DNA for the CDR3 is TGTGCCAGCAGGCAGAGCAATCAGCCCCAGCATTTT. Encoded protein: CASRQSNQPQHF.

The chain carries TRBV5-6 and TRBJ1-3, with a possible D match to TRBD1 (5 bases). This CDR3 is built from 15 residues. V was pared by 3 bases and J by 5 bases, with 15 bases between. Germline values: CDR1 SGHDT, CDR2 YYEEEE. Written as DNA, the CDR3 is TGTGCCAGCAGCTCCTCAGGGACGGGGAGAAACACCATATATTTT. This codes for CASSSSGTGRNTIYF. The variable domain in full, with the rest retrieved from reference TRBV5-6 and TRBJ1-3, is DAGVTQSPTHLIKTRGQQVTLRCSPKSGHDTVSWYQQALGQGPQFIFQYYEEEERQRGNFPDRFSGHQFPNYSSELNVNALLLGDSALYLCASSSSGTGRNTIYFGEGSWLTVV.

This sequence joins TRBV7-2 and TRBJ1-5, with TRBD1 as a possible D gene (5 bases). CDR3 size: 14 residues. The V end lost 1 base, the J end lost 6 bases, and 10 bases lay between the germline ends. The germline CDR1 and CDR2 sequences are SGHTA and FQGNSA. CDR3 protein: CASSLGVGTQPQHF. CDR3 sequence (DNA): TGTGCCAGCAGCTTAGGGGTGGGGACTCAGCCCCAGCATTTT.

V gene TRBV2 combines with J gene TRBJ1-2; perhaps TRBD1 as D (6 bases). The V end was cut by 8 bases, the J end by 7 bases, with 14 bases between. CDR1 and CDR2 (germline): SNHLY, FYNNEI. CDR3 length equals 12 residues. The CDR3 region has the DNA TGTGCCAGCGGAACAGGGCGGAGTGGCTACACCTTC. It codes for CASGTGRSGYTF.

For this clone: Distinct nucleotide sequences in the sample also encode this CDR3. V usage is TRBV5-1 and J usage is TRBJ2-3; no reliable D call. V was clipped by 4 bases and J by 3 bases, with 3 bases between them. In germline, CDR1 is SGHRS, CDR2 YFSETQ. The CDR3 covers 11 residues. The CDR3 sequence is CASSRTDTQYF. The DNA of the CDR3 is TGCGCCAGCAGCCGGACAGATACGCAGTATTTT.

This rearrangement joins TRBV29-1 to TRBJ1-1; D perhaps matches TRBD1 (5 bases). This CDR3 has 10 residues. Germline CDR1 is SQVTM and CDR2 is ANQGSEA. The V end lost 7 bases, the J end lost 7 bases, and 10 bases lay between the germline ends. The CDR3 DNA follows: TGCAGCGCGACAGTAATTGAAGCTTTCTTT. Translation: CSATVIEAFF.

The chain recombines TRBV11-2 with TRBJ1-1; D call uncertain. Germline V gene data show CDR1 as SGHAT and CDR2 as FQNNGV. CDR3 length: 16 residues. V was clipped by 2 bases and J by 0 bases, with 13 bases between them. The CDR3 DNA is TGTGCCAGCAGCTTATTGGGAGATGGGTTGAACACTGAAGCTTTCTTT. Amino acids: CASSLLGDGLNTEAFF.

The J gene is TRBJ2-1, the V gene TRBV5-4; D call uncertain. Trimming took off 0 bases at V and 4 bases at J, with 11 bases between the two ends. Per the germline V gene, CDR1 is SGHNT and CDR2 is YYREEE (reference sequence). The CDR3 runs 15 residues. This CDR3 is CASSLGNDWYNEQFF. DNA for the CDR3: TGTGCCAGCAGCTTGGGGAACGACTGGTACAATGAGCAGTTCTTC.

Comment on this clone: This same CDR3 is encoded by further DNA sequences in the sample. The chain links TRBV7-9 to TRBJ2-7; maybe TRBD1 (6 bases). Trimming left V 2 bases short and J 5 bases short, with 7 bases between. This CDR3 region has 12 residues. Germline V gives CDR1 SEHNR, CDR2 FQNEAQ (reference sequence). CDR3 nucleotide sequence: TGTGCCAGCAGCTTACAGGGGAACGAGCAGTACTTC. It is translated as CASSLQGNEQYF.